The 26 T cell receptor beta chains below were found in one sample sequenced in a study of blood T cell repertoires in COVID-19. The protocol was immunoSEQ multiplex PCR, while the TCRdb copy is restricted to in-frame clones and leaves out a portion. The table lists about 300,000 clones, around 85% of them singletons. Input material: PBMCs or T cells enriched from blood (not recorded which). These receptors were collected from a woman in her thirties who had been exposed to COVID-19.

CDR3 DNA sequence: TGTGCCAGCAGCCCGCAGGGGGTCCTCACAGATACGCAGTATTTT. Amino acid sequence: CASSPQGVLTDTQYF. The chain recombines TRBV5-6 with TRBJ2-3; 7 positions agree with TRBD1. CDR3 length equals 15 residues. The ends lost 4 bases at V and 2 bases at J; junction bases unmatched: 7. Germline V lookup: CDR1 SGHDT, CDR2 YYEEEE. The variable domain in full, with the rest retrieved from reference TRBV5-6 and TRBJ2-3, is DAGVTQSPTHLIKTRGQQVTLRCSPKSGHDTVSWYQQALGQGPQFIFQYYEEEERQRGNFPDRFSGHQFPNYSSELNVNALLLGDSALYLCASSPQGVLTDTQYFGPGTRLTVL.

The chain is built from TRBV7-9 and TRBJ2-7; 8 nucleotides line up with TRBD1. The CDR3 has 14 amino acids. Unmatched junction bases numbered 6, after V lost 1 base and J lost 7 bases. CDR1 and CDR2 (germline): SEHNR, FQNEAQ (reference sequence). CDR3 sequence reads: CASSLGQGAGEQYF. The CDR3 DNA is TGTGCCAGCAGCTTAGGCCAGGGGGCGGGGGAGCAGTACTTC.

This clone was seen a few times. This chain uses TRBV29-1 with TRBJ1-1; the D is unclear. The germline V gene has CDR1 SQVTM and CDR2 ANQGSEA. This CDR3 has 14 residues. V was shortened by 4 bases and J by 0 bases, with 12 bases between the two germline ends. DNA for the CDR3: TGCAGCGTTGTTTCTTGGCGGATGAACACTGAAGCTTTCTTT. Translation gives CSVVSWRMNTEAFF. Drawing the rest from reference TRBV29-1 and TRBJ1-1, the complete variable domain is SAVISQKPSRDICQRGTSLTIQCQVDSQVTMMFWYRQQPGQSLTLIATANQGSEATYESGFVIDKFPISRPNLTFSTLTVSNMSPEDSSIYLCSVVSWRMNTEAFFGQGTRLTVV.

The chain recombines TRBV6-2 or TRBV6-3 with TRBJ1-6; D possibly corresponds to TRBD1 (6 bases). V lost 5 bases and J lost 8, with 13 bases in between. Germline V gene lookup returns CDR1 MNHEY and CDR2 SVGEGT. There are 14 residues in the CDR3. The CDR3 sequence: CASSAGQLYSPLHF. CDR3 nucleotide sequence: TGTGCCAGCAGTGCCGGACAGCTCTATTCACCCCTCCACTTT.

This clone was seen once. The CDR3 loop is CASSSRQGITYEQYF. CDR3 in DNA: TGTGCCAGCAGCTCCCGACAGGGGATTACCTACGAGCAGTACTTC. The chain combines TRBV7-2 with TRBJ2-7; 8 bases are shared with TRBD1. CDR1 is SGHTA, CDR2 FQGNSA, per germline. This CDR3 region has 15 residues. V dropped 4 bases and J dropped 2; count of bases not matched to a gene: 7. Supplemented by reference TRBV7-2 and TRBJ2-7, the full variable domain reads GAGVSQSPSNKVTEKGKDVELRCDPISGHTALYWYRQSLGQGLEFLIYFQGNSAPDKSGLPSDRFSAERTGGSVSTLTIQRTQQEDSAVYLCASSSRQGITYEQYFGPGTRLTVT.

This chain joins TRBV5-1 and TRBJ2-7, with D perhaps TRBD2 (6 bases). The CDR3 contains 15 residues. Between the trimmed V and J ends, which lost 0 bases and 4 bases, there was a span of 14 bases. CDR1 and CDR2 from the germline V gene are SGHRS and YFSETQ. CDR3 sequence reads: CASSLVRAGGYEQYF. For the CDR3, the DNA is TGCGCCAGCAGCTTGGTCAGGGCCGGGGGTTACGAGCAGTACTTC.

In regard to this clone: Distinct nucleotide sequences in the sample also encode this CDR3. V gene TRBV28 combines with J gene TRBJ1-3; D is unresolved. V was shortened by 6 bases and J by 0 bases, with 6 bases between the two germline ends. The germline gives CDR1 MDHEN, CDR2 SYDVKM. This CDR3 is 13 amino acids long. The CDR3 bases are TGTGCCAGCAGCTACAGCTCTGGAAACACCATATATTTT. Protein sequence: CASSYSSGNTIYF.

The chain links TRBV5-6 to TRBJ2-7; D is perhaps TRBD2 (6 bases). The length of the CDR3 is 14 residues. Germline V gene sequence: CDR1 SGHDT, CDR2 YYEEEE. Trimming removed 6 bases at V and 3 bases at J, with 16 bases between. This CDR3 reads CASTTGDVGYEQYF. DNA for the CDR3: TGTGCCAGCACCACGGGGGATGTAGGCTACGAGCAGTACTTC.

This chain joins TRBV7-3 and TRBJ2-1; TRBD2 agrees at 8 bases. The CDR3 sequence is 14 residues long. Germline V gives CDR1 SGHTA, CDR2 FQGTGA. J was trimmed by 8 bases and V by 5 bases; bases with no gene match: 8. The CDR3 region has the DNA TGTGCCAGCAGCCCAAGCGGGGGCAGGGATGAGCAGTTCTTC. Protein sequence: CASSPSGGRDEQFF. Drawing the rest from reference TRBV7-3 and TRBJ2-1, the complete variable domain is GAGVSQTPSNKVTEKGKYVELRCDPISGHTALYWYRQSLGQGPEFLIYFQGTGAADDSGLPNDRFFAVRPEGSVSTLKIQRTERGDSAVYLCASSPSGGRDEQFFGPGTRLTVL.

V is TRBV18 and J is TRBJ1-3; D is undetermined. The CDR3 length is 13 residues. Germline CDR1 is KGHSH and CDR2 is LQKENI. V was trimmed by 5 bases and J by 6 bases, leaving 11 bases between them. The CDR3 region is CASSEGVENTIYF. In DNA form, the CDR3 reads TGTGCCAGCTCAGAGGGCGTTGAAAACACCATATATTTT.

The table lists this clone with a count of one. The chain is built from TRBV9 and TRBJ1-3, with a weak D call TRBD1 (5 bases). Germline V gives CDR1 SGDLS, CDR2 YYNGEE. The CDR3 sequence is 15 residues long. V gave up 7 bases and J gave up 0 bases, with 14 bases separating them. The CDR3: CASGRDGHSGNTIYF. CDR3 nucleotides: TGTGCCAGCGGGCGGGACGGGCACTCTGGAAACACCATATATTTT.

With regard to this clone: Other DNA sequences from this sample encode an identical CDR3 as well. The chain joins TRBV15 to TRBJ2-3; TRBD2 might be the D (6 bases). Germline V gene data show CDR1 as LNHNV and CDR2 as YYDKDF (reference sequence). The CDR3 extends over 15 amino acids. The V and J ends lost 3 bases and 0 bases respectively, with 10 bases between them. The CDR3 DNA reads TGTGCCACCAGCAGGGGAGGTCTCAGCACAGATACGCAGTATTTT. Protein sequence: CATSRGGLSTDTQYF.

The chain uses TRBV25-1 and TRBJ1-6; 7 bases are shared with TRBD1. Germline assignment: CDR1 MGHDK and CDR2 SYGVNS. The CDR3 is 16 residues long. Losses at the gene ends were 0 bases for V and 4 bases for J; bases not matched to a gene: 3. In nucleotides, the CDR3 is TGTGCCAGCAGTGAATATAAACAGGGGTATAATTCACCCCTCCACTTT. Translated, it gives CASSEYKQGYNSPLHF.

V usage is TRBV4-2 and J usage is TRBJ2-2, with 10 bases lining up with TRBD2. This CDR3 region has 15 residues. CDR1 and CDR2 from the germline V gene are LGHNA and YNFKEQ. V dropped 6 bases and J dropped 4; count of bases not matched to a gene: 5. The CDR3, as DNA: TGTGCCAGCAGTCAGCGGGGGGGCCCCACCGGGGAGCTGTTTTTT. This translates into CASSQRGGPTGELFF.

The V gene is TRBV2, the J gene TRBJ2-1, with TRBD1 matching over 8 bases. The CDR3 is made up of 22 amino acids. The germline V gene has CDR1 SNHLY and CDR2 FYNNEI. J gave up 2 bases and V 3 bases, and 24 bases lay outside the gene matches. The CDR3 nucleotides read TGTGCCAGCAGTGATGTTTCGGTATTGGACAGGGTCTATAACCCGACCTACAATGAGCAGTTCTTC. Encoded protein: CASSDVSVLDRVYNPTYNEQFF.

This clone was counted between two and nine times. V is TRBV5-1 and J is TRBJ1-2; D ambiguous. This CDR3 region has 13 residues. V was trimmed by 5 bases and J by 6 bases, leaving 14 bases between them. Per germline, CDR1 SGHRS and CDR2 YFSETQ. The CDR3 spells CASRPEVVHGYTF. For the CDR3, the DNA is TGCGCCAGCAGACCGGAGGTAGTACATGGCTACACCTTC.

This chain links TRBV7-9 with TRBJ1-1; D remains unclear. Trimming pared 3 bases from V and 0 bases from J, leaving 8 bases between. The CDR3 sequence is 14 residues long. The germline CDR1 and CDR2 sequences are SEHNR and FQNEAQ (reference sequence). The CDR3 loop reads CASSLSPMNTEAFF. The CDR3 DNA reads as TGTGCCAGCAGCTTGAGTCCCATGAACACTGAAGCTTTCTTT.

The chain combines TRBV6-5 with TRBJ2-3, with TRBD2 identical over 11 bases. CDR1 and CDR2 from the germline V gene are MNHEY and SVGAGI. Trimming at V came to 6 bases and at J to 1 base, leaving 3 bases not matched to a gene. CDR3 length: 15 amino acids. CDR3 in DNA: TGTGCCAGCAGGGGACTAGCGGCCCGCACAGATACGCAGTATTTT. Translation: CASRGLAARTDTQYF.

The chain employs TRBV7-2 and TRBJ1-2, with D unclear. The germline V and J ends were trimmed by 1 base and 6 bases, with 9 bases remaining between them. Germline lookup yields CDR1 SGHTA and CDR2 FQGNSA. This CDR3 is 13 amino acids long. CDR3 sequence reads: CASSLGYSDGYTF. The CDR3 bases are TGTGCCAGCAGCTTAGGGTATTCGGATGGCTACACCTTC.

A single count supports this clone. An end of the junction does not agree with germline; a read error may underlie this. Other DNA sequences in the same sample also yield this CDR3. This chain joins TRBV3-1 (or the pseudogene TRBV3-2) and TRBJ1-1, with 11 bases matching TRBD1. Germline lookup yields CDR1 LGHDT and CDR2 YNNKEL (reference sequence). CDR3 length: 14 residues. CDR3 in amino acids: CASSQGQGATEAFF. The CDR3, as DNA: TGTGCCAGCAGTCAAGGACAGGGGGCGACTGAAGCTTTCTTT.

The DNA for the CDR3 is TGTGCCAGCAGCTTAGGGGGCTCAGACCAAGAGACCCAGTACTTC. Translating gives CASSLGGSDQETQYF. The chain combines TRBV7-3 with TRBJ2-5, with D possibly matching TRBD1 (6 bases). Germline values: CDR1 SGHTA, CDR2 FQGTGA. Trimming took 2 bases from V and 0 from J, leaving 10 bases between them. This CDR3 has 15 amino acids.

This chain joins TRBV2 and TRBJ2-7; TRBD1 agrees at 8 bases. The V segment lost 3 bases and the J segment 6 bases; nucleotides outside the gene matches: 4. This CDR3 comprises 13 residues. Germline CDR1 reads SNHLY; CDR2 reads FYNNEI. Here the CDR3 reads CASSEGRGLEQYF. The CDR3, as DNA: TGTGCCAGCAGTGAGGGCAGGGGGCTCGAGCAGTACTTC.

The rearrangement joins TRBV5-8 to TRBJ1-2, with no clear D. Germline CDR1 reads SGHTS; CDR2 reads YDEGEE. This CDR3 comprises 13 residues. V dropped 4 bases and J dropped 7 bases, with 14 bases sitting between them. CDR3 nucleotide sequence: TGTGCCAGCAGCCCTTCGCGGGCGGGTGGCTACACCTTC. Translating gives CASSPSRAGGYTF. Full variable domain (rest looked up from reference TRBV5-8 and TRBJ1-2): EAGVTQSPTHLIKTRGQQATLRCSPISGHTSVYWYQQALGLGLQFLLWYDEGEERNRGNFPPRFSGRQFPNYSSELNVNALELEDSALYLCASSPSRAGGYTFGSGTRLTVV.

J is TRBJ2-3 and V is TRBV11-2; TRBD1 matches 9 bases. J lost 2 bases, V lost 5 bases, and 8 bases had no gene match. Germline-derived CDR1 and CDR2 are SGHAT and FQNNGV. This CDR3 has 16 amino acids. CDR3 loop: CASSRQGQGNTDTQYF. The CDR3 region has the DNA TGTGCCAGCAGCCGCCAAGGACAGGGGAACACAGATACGCAGTATTTT.

The rearrangement uses TRBV5-6 and TRBJ2-7; D perhaps matches TRBD2 (6 bases). CDR3 length: 14 amino acids. Germline values: CDR1 SGHDT, CDR2 YYEEEE. The V end was cut by 1 base, the J end by 3 bases, with 11 bases between. The CDR3 is CASSLFREVYEQYF. CDR3 coding DNA: TGTGCCAGCAGCTTGTTCAGGGAGGTCTACGAGCAGTACTTC.

This rearrangement joins TRBV19 to TRBJ2-5; 9 bases match TRBD2. The CDR3 extends over 14 amino acids. V lost 4 bases, J lost 5 bases, and 5 bases stayed unmatched. CDR1 LNHDA and CDR2 SQIVND come from the germline V gene (reference sequence). DNA for the CDR3: TGTGCCAGTAGTAGGCTAGCGGGATATGAGACCCAGTACTTC. This translates into CASSRLAGYETQYF.